These 14 T cell receptor beta chains originate from one sample sequenced in a study of T cells expressing NK-cell markers (dated by TCRdb to between 2020 and 2021). The method was 5' RACE. Data came from an Illumina HiSeq 2000. Each CDR3 protein sequence appears as one entry after TCRdb reprocessed the reads, and no DNA is included. The sample's table lists a count of about 440,000 distinct CDR3 sequences. The ten most abundant clones make up more than 7% of the sample. Sequenced input: blood T cells: a sorted CD56 or NKG2C T cell subset, CD4+ or CD8+ T cells, or bulk PBMC T cells (not recorded which). Every receptor here comes from a woman between 18 and 75 years old in good health.

The V call is TRBV27, the J call TRBJ1-5; TCRdb reports TRBD1, a call that lacks DNA to check it against. The CDR3 is made up of 14 amino acids. Germline V gene lookup returns CDR1 MNHEY and CDR2 SMNVEV (reference sequence). CDR3 loop: CASSWRGSNQPQHF.

This sequence joins TRBV7-9 and TRBJ2-3; without DNA, the TCRdb call of TRBD1 cannot be checked. CDR3 length: 16 amino acids. Looked up from germline, CDR1 is SEHNR and CDR2 is FQNEAQ (reference sequence). The CDR3 is CASSYPGHLNTDTQYF.

This chain joins TRBV11-2 and TRBJ1-1; there is no DNA to check the TCRdb D call of TRBD1. The CDR3 is 16 amino acids. Germline V gives CDR1 SGHAT, CDR2 FQNNGV. CDR3 amino acids: CASSSSTGARRAEAFF.

This chain connects TRBV4-3 to TRBJ1-6. The germline V gene has CDR1 LGHNA and CDR2 YSLEER. This CDR3 comprises 14 residues. CDR3 sequence reads: CASSPAGGVSPLHF.

The gene calls are TRBV12-3 or TRBV12-4 and TRBJ2-1; TCRdb's assignment of TRBD2 cannot be checked, as there is no DNA. The length of the CDR3 is 21 residues. The CDR3 reads CASSSRGVLAGGPSSYNEQFF.

The chain uses TRBV30 and TRBJ2-3; TCRdb gives TRBD1 as the D gene, but with no DNA this cannot be confirmed. Germline V CDR1 and CDR2: GTSNPN, SVGIG (reference sequence). The CDR3 totals 14 residues. The CDR3 loop reads CASSGVASTDTQYF. Using reference TRBV30 and TRBJ2-3 for the parts outside the CDR3, the full variable domain is SQTIHQWPATLVQPVGSPLSLECTVEGTSNPNLYWYRQAAGRGLQLLFYSVGIGQISSEVPQNLSASRPQDRQFILSSKKLLLSDSGFYLCASSGVASTDTQYFGPGTRLTVL.

J is TRBJ2-7 and V is TRBV18; TCRdb outputs TRBD2, but without DNA this stays unchecked. This CDR3 has 15 amino acids. CDR1 KGHSH and CDR2 LQKENI come from the germline V gene. CDR3 region: CASSPERAAPYEQYF.

The J gene is TRBJ2-1, the V gene TRBV29-1; the TRBD2 assignment by TCRdb is unverifiable without DNA. Germline V gene data show CDR1 as SQVTM and CDR2 as ANQGSEA. The CDR3 covers 15 residues. The CDR3 protein is CSVEARRVRGNEQFF.

This CDR3 reads CASSYSGSFSYEQYF. The chain uses TRBV6-2 or TRBV6-3 and TRBJ2-7; TCRdb reports TRBD2, a call that lacks DNA to check it against. Germline V lookup: CDR1 MNHEY, CDR2 SVGEGT. The CDR3 sequence is 15 residues long.

This rearrangement joins TRBV28 to TRBJ2-7; there is no DNA to check the TCRdb D call of TRBD1. CDR1 and CDR2 from the germline V gene are MDHEN and SYDVKM. CDR3 length: 13 residues. CDR3 in amino acids: CASSPGGSYEQYF.

This chain links TRBV20-1 with TRBJ2-7; the TCRdb call, TRBD2, lacks DNA for checking. Germline V gene sequence: CDR1 DFQATT, CDR2 SNEGSKA (reference sequence). The CDR3 runs to 12 residues. The chain's CDR3 is CSARGDGGEQYF.

The rearrangement joins TRBV29-1 to TRBJ2-5; with no DNA, the TCRdb D assignment of TRBD1 cannot be verified. Germline CDR1 reads SQVTM; CDR2 reads ANQGSEA. This CDR3 contains 15 residues. The CDR3: CSVEADRGPQETQYF.

This rearrangement joins TRBV10-3 to TRBJ2-7; TCRdb proposes TRBD1, but this gene call is untestable without DNA. The CDR3 runs 14 residues. Germline assignment: CDR1 ENHRY and CDR2 SYGVKD. The CDR3 here is CAIKGTGQLYEQYF.

The rearrangement links TRBV4-2 to TRBJ2-6; TCRdb's assignment of TRBD1 cannot be checked, as there is no DNA. The V gene's germline CDR1 is LGHNA and CDR2 YNFKEQ. CDR3 length: 17 amino acids. This CDR3 reads CASSLTALLSGANVLTF.